One TCR beta chain is described in this entry. The CDR3 is 13 amino acids. Per germline, CDR1 SGHAT and CDR2 FQNNGV. The V end lost 3 bases, the J end lost 1 base, and 6 bases lay between the germline ends. The data originate from a study of T cell responses to AZD1222 COVID-19 vaccine. The table came from immunoSEQ multiplex PCR; TCRdb's copy has only in-frame clones and leaves some out. Counted here are about 140,000 clones, around 93% occurring once; the ten biggest clones make up approximately 5%. The source material was peripheral blood, sampled on day 0 of AZD1222 vaccination. V usage is TRBV11-2 and J usage is TRBJ1-1; D gene unclear. The receptor was derived from an adult in good health. In DNA, the CDR3 is TGTGCCAGCAGCTTTAAGAGGAACACTGAAGCTTTCTTT. Protein sequence: CASSFKRNTEAFF.